Below, 11 T cell receptor beta chains from the same sample are listed, as sequenced in a study of T cells after yellow fever vaccination. TCRdb processed the 5' RACE reads anew with MiXCR; each CDR3 protein has one entry. Of 230,000 or so distinct CDR3 sequences listed, roughly 6.8% are singletons. Sequencing was performed on CD4+ T cells sorted from PBMCs, taken on the day of the yellow fever booster vaccination. Every receptor here comes from a man between 25 and 39 years old who received the YFV17D yellow fever vaccine.

This clonotype occurred a few times. The chain links TRBV7-9 to TRBJ2-3; D gene uncertain. The CDR3 is made up of 15 amino acids. V dropped 5 bases and J dropped 1 base, with 13 bases sitting between them. Germline V gene data show CDR1 as SEHNR and CDR2 as FQNEAQ (reference sequence). CDR3: CASSAFITGTDTQYF. In DNA, the CDR3 is TGTGCCAGCAGCGCCTTTATTACGGGCACAGATACGCAGTATTTT.

This clonotype has only a few counts. The chain is built from TRBV7-2 and TRBJ2-5; D not certain. Germline V gene sequence: CDR1 SGHTA, CDR2 FQGNSA. The CDR3 contains 13 residues. V was pared by 0 bases and J by 5 bases, with 7 bases between. The CDR3 nucleotides are TGTGCCAGCAGCTTAGCAGGTTTGGAGACCCAGTACTTC. This gives the protein CASSLAGLETQYF.

This clonotype appeared many times. The J gene is TRBJ2-3, the V gene TRBV25-1; D is perhaps TRBD1 or TRBD2 (5 bases each). The CDR3 extends over 14 amino acids. The V and J ends lost 0 bases and 3 bases respectively, with 7 bases between them. The germline CDR1 and CDR2 sequences are MGHDK and SYGVNS. The CDR3 sequence is CASSEYGGTDTQYF. For the CDR3, the DNA is TGTGCCAGCAGTGAATATGGGGGAACAGATACGCAGTATTTT.

This clonotype has a handful of counts. The V gene is TRBV18, the J gene TRBJ2-1; 12 nucleotides agree with TRBD2. Per the germline V gene, CDR1 is KGHSH and CDR2 is LQKENI. After removal of 3 bases from V and 7 bases from J, the junction contained 10 bases not matched to a gene. The CDR3 runs to 17 residues. The CDR3 is CASSPTLTSGSTNEQFF. CDR3 sequence (DNA): TGTGCCAGCTCACCGACTTTGACTAGCGGGAGTACTAATGAGCAGTTCTTC.

The chain links TRBV4-3 to TRBJ2-5, with TRBD2 identical over 8 bases. V was clipped by 2 bases and J by 4 bases; unmatched bases: 9. Germline CDR1 LGHNA, CDR2 YSLEER. This CDR3 comprises 16 residues. CDR3 protein: CASSQRVAGGGETQYF. In nucleotides, the CDR3 is TGCGCCAGCAGCCAACGTGTGGCGGGAGGCGGAGAGACCCAGTACTTC.

The V call is TRBV27, the J call TRBJ2-7; 7 nucleotides line up with TRBD1. V trimming: 5 bases; J trimming: 3 bases; junction bases outside the gene matches: 4. CDR3 length: 13 residues. Germline CDR1 reads MNHEY; CDR2 reads SMNVEV (reference sequence). The chain's CDR3 is CASSRRQGYEQYF. As DNA, the CDR3 is TGTGCCAGCAGTAGACGACAGGGCTACGAGCAGTACTTC.

V is TRBV5-6 and J is TRBJ2-1; TRBD1 matches 8 bases. Germline V gives CDR1 SGHDT, CDR2 YYEEEE. The V segment lost 5 bases and the J segment 10 bases; nucleotides outside the gene matches: 2. CDR3 length: 11 residues. CDR3: CASSNRGEQFF. The DNA of the CDR3 is TGTGCCAGCAGTAACAGGGGGGAGCAGTTCTTC.

The chain is built from TRBV4-3 and TRBJ2-7; the D gene is possibly TRBD2 (6 bases). CDR1 is LGHNA and CDR2 is YSLEER in the germline V gene. The CDR3 spans 13 residues. Trimming shortened V by 1 base and J by 6 bases, and 10 bases separated the two germline ends. CDR3 nucleotide sequence: TGCGCCAGCAGCCAAGGGCAGGGAGGCGAGCAGTACTTC. As protein: CASSQGQGGEQYF.

V usage is TRBV20-1 and J usage is TRBJ2-2; no reliable D call. This CDR3 comprises 13 residues. Germline values: CDR1 DFQATT, CDR2 SNEGSKA (reference sequence). V lost 3 bases and J 1 base, leaving 6 bases between the germline ends. This chain's CDR3 is CSASLGNTGELFF. In DNA, the CDR3 is TGCAGTGCTAGTCTCGGGAACACCGGGGAGCTGTTTTTT.

This clonotype has more than one count but fewer than ten. The chain combines TRBV19 with TRBJ2-3, with 7 bases fitting TRBD1. This CDR3 spans 15 amino acids. Losses at the gene ends were 10 bases for V and 0 bases for J; bases not matched to a gene: 10. Germline assignment: CDR1 LNHDA and CDR2 SQIVND (reference sequence). In DNA, the CDR3 is TGTGCCATCAGCCAGCGGACAGGAAGCACAGATACGCAGTATTTT. It translates to CAISQRTGSTDTQYF.

V is TRBV6-1 and J is TRBJ2-5, with D unclear. This CDR3 has 15 amino acids. Trimming stripped 6 bases from V and 0 bases from J, with 14 bases between. Looked up from germline, CDR1 is MNHNS and CDR2 is SASEGT. Here the CDR3 reads CASRKPQANQETQYF. The CDR3 DNA reads as TGTGCCAGCAGGAAGCCTCAGGCAAACCAAGAGACCCAGTACTTC.